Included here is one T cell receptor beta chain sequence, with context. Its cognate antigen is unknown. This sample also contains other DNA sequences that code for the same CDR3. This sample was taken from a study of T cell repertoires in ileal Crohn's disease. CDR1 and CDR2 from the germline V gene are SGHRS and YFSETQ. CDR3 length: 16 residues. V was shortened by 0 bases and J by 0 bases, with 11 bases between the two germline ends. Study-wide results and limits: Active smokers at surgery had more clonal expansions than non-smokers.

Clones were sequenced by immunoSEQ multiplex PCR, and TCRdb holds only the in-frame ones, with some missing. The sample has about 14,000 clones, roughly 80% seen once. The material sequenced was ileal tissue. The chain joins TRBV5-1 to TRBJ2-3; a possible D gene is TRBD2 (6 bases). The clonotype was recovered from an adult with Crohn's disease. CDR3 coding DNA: TGCGCCAGCAGCTTGGGTCGGGGGACTAGCACAGATACGCAGTATTTT. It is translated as CASSLGRGTSTDTQYF.